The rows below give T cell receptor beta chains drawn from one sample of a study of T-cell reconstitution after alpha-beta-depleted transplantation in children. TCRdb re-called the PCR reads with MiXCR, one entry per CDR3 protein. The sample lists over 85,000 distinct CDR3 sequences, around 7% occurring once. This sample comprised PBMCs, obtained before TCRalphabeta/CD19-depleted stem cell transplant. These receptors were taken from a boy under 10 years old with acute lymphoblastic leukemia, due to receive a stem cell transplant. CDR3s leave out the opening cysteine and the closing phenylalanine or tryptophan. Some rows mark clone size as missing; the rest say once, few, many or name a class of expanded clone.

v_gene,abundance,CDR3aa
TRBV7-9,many,ASSLREKLF
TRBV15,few,ATSRAPSGNYGYT
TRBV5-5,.,ASSLGATLTRTEAF
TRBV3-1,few,ASSRKSGGDQETQY
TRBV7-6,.,ASSLRLAGGPVDTQY
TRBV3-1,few,ASPLRALGLAGRLYEQY
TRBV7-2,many,ASSFRVRDTEAF
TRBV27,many,ASSPGTYSPLH
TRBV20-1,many,SARFLISSYNEQF
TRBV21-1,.,ASSNGGALSGNEQF
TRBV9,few,ASSPSDPGQGRFLDEQY